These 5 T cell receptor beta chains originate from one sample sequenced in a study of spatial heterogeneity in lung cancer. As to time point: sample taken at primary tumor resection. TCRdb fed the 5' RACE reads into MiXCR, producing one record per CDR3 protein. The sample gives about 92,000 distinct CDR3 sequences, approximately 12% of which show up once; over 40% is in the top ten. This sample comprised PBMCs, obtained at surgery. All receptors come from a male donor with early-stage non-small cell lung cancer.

CDR3 in amino acids: CASSPTGKFTYEQYF. CDR3 DNA: TGTGCCAGCAGTCCGACAGGGAAATTCACCTACGAGCAGTACTTC. The chain has TRBV28 and TRBJ2-7; 7 bases agree with TRBD1. V was pared by 5 bases and J by 2 bases, with 9 bases of the junction left unmatched. This CDR3 is built from 15 residues. Germline V CDR1 and CDR2: MDHEN, SYDVKM.

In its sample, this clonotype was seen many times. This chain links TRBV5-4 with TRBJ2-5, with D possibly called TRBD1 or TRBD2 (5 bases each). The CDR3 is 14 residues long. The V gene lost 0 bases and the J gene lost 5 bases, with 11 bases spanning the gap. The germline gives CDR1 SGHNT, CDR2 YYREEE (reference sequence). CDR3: CASSLVGVGETQYF. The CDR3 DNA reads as TGTGCCAGCAGCTTGGTGGGGGTCGGGGAGACCCAGTACTTC. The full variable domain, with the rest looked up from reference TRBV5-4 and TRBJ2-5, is ETGVTQSPTHLIKTRGQQVTLRCSSQSGHNTVSWYQQALGQGPQFIFQYYREEENGRGNFPPRFSGLQFPNYSSELNVNALELDDSALYLCASSLVGVGETQYFGPGTRLLVL.

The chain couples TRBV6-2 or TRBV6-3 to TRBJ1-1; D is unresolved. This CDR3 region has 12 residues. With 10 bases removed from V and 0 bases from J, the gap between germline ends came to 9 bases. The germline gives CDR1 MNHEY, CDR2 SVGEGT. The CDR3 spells CATTDVNTEAFF. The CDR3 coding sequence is TGTGCCACCACCGACGTGAACACTGAAGCTTTCTTT.

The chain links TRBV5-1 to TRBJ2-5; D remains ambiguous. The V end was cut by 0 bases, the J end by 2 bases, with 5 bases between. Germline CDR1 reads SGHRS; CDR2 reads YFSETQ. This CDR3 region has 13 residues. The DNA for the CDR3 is TGCGCCAGCAGCTTGGATCAACAAGAGACCCAGTACTTC. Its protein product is CASSLDQQETQYF.

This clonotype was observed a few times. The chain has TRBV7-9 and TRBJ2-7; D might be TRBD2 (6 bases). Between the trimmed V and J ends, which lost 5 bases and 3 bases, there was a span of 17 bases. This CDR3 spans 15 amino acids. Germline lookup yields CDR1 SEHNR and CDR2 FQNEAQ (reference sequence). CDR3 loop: CASSPRTGALYEQYF. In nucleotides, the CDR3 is TGTGCCAGCAGCCCAAGGACGGGAGCTCTCTACGAGCAGTACTTC.